The T cell receptor beta chain described here comes from a study of T cells in Graves' hyperthyroidism and ophthalmopathy (dated by TCRdb to the late 2010s). In the study overall: Peripheral blood samples were taken at the time of initial diagnosis, prior to any treatment. To identify TCR V-J signatures that set the groups apart, the researchers used a discovery cohort of more than 95 patients, made up of around 40 with Graves' ophthalmopathy and some 55 with stable Graves' hyperthyroidism. Prospective prediction of ophthalmopathy was tested in an independent validation cohort consisting of 18 hyperthyroidism patients and some 15 patients who later progressed to ophthalmopathy. The approximately 100 discovery patients were divided at random into training and test sets in a 7:3 ratio. Thyroid tissue and blood T-cell repertoires from six Graves' hyperthyroidism patients were also compared in the study. Once sampling was done, hyperthyroidism patients were given methimazole at a starting dose of 30 mg daily, whereas ophthalmopathy patients were given high-dose intravenous methylprednisolone. The paper describes TCR Vbeta CDR3 sequencing of 120 to 150 peripheral blood samples, made up of about 40 ophthalmopathy patients, more than 70 hyperthyroidism patients and 17 progressor patients. Here is what the overall study found, with its caveats: Sample size was not statistically predetermined, and blinding of investigators to group allocation was not performed. A model built on a 13 V-J signature distinguished ophthalmopathy from stable hyperthyroidism, reaching 87.88% sensitivity and under 84% specificity in cross-validation and 80%/75% in testing. In validation, the model predicted progression to ophthalmopathy a median of about 6 months before onset, with approximately 71% sensitivity and 72.22% specificity. Most expanded thyroid clonotypes (frequency above 0.001) were also found in blood, which suggests that blood repertoires may mirror thyroid immune responses.

Stable Graves' hyperthyroidism was defined as the absence of progression to ophthalmopathy over 18 months of follow-up. Hyperthyroidism patients were newly diagnosed, with disease duration under 2 months, and aged 18 to 65 years. The study excluded patients with uncontrolled infections, other autoimmune diseases, pregnancy or lactation. Diagnoses were based on clinical symptoms, serum thyroxine and TRAb, thyroid ultrasound and orbital computed tomography. Ficoll-Paque density gradient centrifugation was used to isolate PBMCs from approximately 10 ml of fresh peripheral blood. Total RNA was extracted using Trizol reagent, and RNA quality was assessed on an Agilent 2100 Bioanalyzer. For this clonotype: The specificity of this receptor is unknown. No base quality values were provided; no much bigger clone lies one nucleotide off.

The TCR beta CDR3 regions were amplified from the RNA transcripts. The TCR CDR3 was subjected to a first round of RT-PCR using the HTBI primer set and the Qiagen OneStep RT-PCR kit. Libraries were constructed in a second round of multiplex PCR, after which size selection and purification were carried out. The libraries were sequenced on an Illumina HiSeq2000 using paired-end 100 bp reads. The original methods were these. Raw data were processed with SOAPnuke, discarding reads with adapters, uncalled bases, mean Phred below 15, or no exact constant-primer or identifier match. COPE v1.2.5 was used to merge the high-quality paired reads, and each unique nucleotide sequence was defined as a clonotype. Clonotypes were aligned to IMGT TRBV, TRBD and TRBJ reference segments using MiTCR v1.1. Analysis was restricted to V-J combinations with a frequency above 0.0001, which covered over 98% of repertoires. A TCS score was defined as the ratio between F50 (clonal expansion) and ExV (chaos), using BLOSUM62-based TCRdist between CDR3 peptides within each V-J. Welch's t-statistics and random forest reduced 500 to 650 V-J features to 10 to 15, which were used in a naive Bayes classifier (R e1071). Thyroid-blood repertoire similarity was quantified with the Morisita-Horn index. In TCRdb, the public reads were trimmed at Q25 with fastp and aligned with MiXCR, with productive beta chains retained. Identical CDR3 protein sequences are pooled into one entry, listed with their most common genes and DNA. What appears here as the V and J calls and clone size reflects TCRdb's work, not the paper's. For this sample the table gives some 800,000 distinct CDR3 sequences, of which 38% were detected only once. The biggest ten clones account for approximately 10% of the sample.

Sequences were obtained from blood. The receptor was isolated from a man younger than 30 with Graves' hyperthyroidism.

The CDR3 reads as follows: CSARRSLTYEQYF. The DNA is TGCAGTGCCAGGCGGTCCTTAACCTACGAGCAGTACTTC. The sequence links TRBV20-1 to TRBJ2-7, with no confidently assigned D gene. Including cysteine and phenylalanine, the CDR3 has 13 amino acids. Only CDR3 DNA is held: 39 bases, read in frame from base 1. From a lookup of the germline V gene (reference sequence), CDR1 and CDR2 are DFQATT and SNEGSKA. V is clipped by 6 bases and J by 2 bases, and the sequence between their germline boundaries is 14 bases long.